Reported below is one T cell receptor (beta chain). The entry originates in a study of OX40 agonist ivuxolimab in advanced cancers. Generated by immunoSEQ multiplex PCR, the TCRdb table keeps only in-frame clones and is missing some. Altogether approximately 68,000 clones are present, about four fifths being singletons, with the ten largest covering over 2%. With 5 bases clipped from V and 2 bases from J, the junction kept 9 bases outside the gene matches. Per the germline V gene, CDR1 is SGHTA and CDR2 is FQGNSA. This CDR3 is 15 amino acids long. The rearrangement links TRBV7-2 to TRBJ2-7; TRBD1 aligns across 7 bases. The source was CD4+ or CD8+ T cells sorted from blood, collected in a trial of the OX40 agonist ivuxolimab. The clonotype originates from an adult with an advanced solid tumor such as melanoma, head and neck, liver or kidney cancer. CDR3 nucleotide sequence: TGTGCCAGCAGCGTACCCACAGGGGTCCCCTACGAGCAGTACTTC. Translated: CASSVPTGVPYEQYF.